Shown below are 7 T cell receptor beta chains from a single sample sequenced in a study of blood T cell repertoires in COVID-19. TCRdb's table, derived via immunoSEQ multiplex PCR, lists solely in-frame clones and lacks some. The sample lists 45,000 to 60,000 clones; 78% were seen once. The sequencing sample was made of peripheral blood. These receptors came from a human donor with active or convalescent COVID-19. The donor label of this sample is uncertain.

This chain joins TRBV27 and TRBJ2-2; 8 nucleotides line up with TRBD2. Germline CDR1 reads MNHEY; CDR2 reads SMNVEV (reference sequence). This CDR3 is built from 17 residues. The junction had 12 bases not matched to a gene; V was cut back by 5 bases and J by 4 bases. The CDR3 DNA is TGTGCCAGCAGTCCCACCCGGGCGGGAGGCCTCACCGGGGAGCTGTTTTTT. Translation: CASSPTRAGGLTGELFF.

The chain links TRBV12-5 to TRBJ2-5; TRBD1 agrees at 7 bases. CDR1 is LGHNT, CDR2 FRNRAP, per germline. V was pared by 6 bases and J by 4 bases, with 5 bases of the junction left unmatched. The CDR3 covers 13 residues. This chain's CDR3 is CASGWDSGETQYF. CDR3 nucleotides: TGTGCTAGTGGCTGGGACAGTGGAGAGACCCAGTACTTC.

The rearrangement uses TRBV27 and TRBJ1-4; D unclear. Trimming took 0 bases from V and 4 from J, leaving 9 bases between them. CDR3 length: 15 residues. Germline-derived CDR1 and CDR2 are MNHEY and SMNVEV (reference sequence). CDR3 coding DNA: TGTGCCAGCAGTTTATCGCGGCCGCATAATGAAAAACTGTTTTTT. Its translation: CASSLSRPHNEKLFF.

This sequence joins TRBV7-6 and TRBJ2-2; D gene ambiguous. The CDR3 is 15 residues long. Germline assignment: CDR1 SGHVS and CDR2 FNYEAQ. V was clipped by 1 base and J by 1 base, with 7 bases between them. CDR3 nucleotides: TGTGCCAGCAGCTTAGTTTCAGGGAACACCGGGGAGCTGTTTTTT. Its protein product is CASSLVSGNTGELFF.

This clone was seen only a few times. The rearrangement uses TRBV12-5 and TRBJ1-2; 9 bases agree with TRBD1. The V gene's germline CDR1 is LGHNT and CDR2 FRNRAP. The CDR3 is 15 amino acids. After removal of 4 bases from V and 6 bases from J, the junction contained 9 bases not matched to a gene. CDR3 bases: TGTGCTAGTGGTTCTCACGCGGGACAGGGAAATGGCTACACCTTC. The encoded protein is CASGSHAGQGNGYTF.

The chain combines TRBV6-5 with TRBJ2-1; D is undetermined. Germline V gene lookup returns CDR1 MNHEY and CDR2 SVGAGI. Trimming removed 7 bases from V and 3 bases from J, with 13 bases in between. The CDR3 consists of 14 residues. CDR3 nucleotides: TGTGCCAGCACCCTAGGCTCCCGCTACAATGAGCAGTTCTTC. It specifies CASTLGSRYNEQFF.

The chain couples TRBV5-4 to TRBJ1-5, with D maybe TRBD1 (6 bases). The CDR3 consists of 14 residues. Germline V gives CDR1 SGHNT, CDR2 YYREEE (reference sequence). V was trimmed by 1 base and J by 3 bases, leaving 8 bases between them. The CDR3 sequence: CASSLNRDNQPQHF. The CDR3 nucleotides read TGTGCCAGCAGCTTGAACAGGGACAATCAGCCCCAGCATTTT.